These T cell receptor beta chains were read from a single sample in a study of CD8 T cells in ankylosing spondylitis. TCRdb reanalysed the 5' RACE reads using MiXCR and keeps one entry per CDR3 protein. Of 250,000 or so distinct CDR3 sequences in the sample, over 9.5% were seen once. Sequencing was performed on blood, either unsorted or a sorted T cell fraction (not recorded which). Receptors were obtained from a male donor with ankylosing spondylitis or in good health (not recorded which). Each CDR3 is given with its conserved first and last residue. Fields, in order: CDR3 protein, CDR3 DNA, D gene, clone size, V gene, J gene. D genes are given only for firm matches. Where a row states a size, it is once, few, many or the class of an expanded clone; other rows omit it.

CSVSAGADTQYF	TGCAGCGTCTCGGCCGGGGCCGATACGCAGTATTTT	NA	many	TRBV29-1	TRBJ2-3
CSARQGVETQYF	TGCAGTGCTAGACAGGGGGTAGAGACCCAGTACTTC	TRBD1	NA	TRBV20-1	TRBJ2-5
CASSLVAGAGELFF	TGTGCCAGCAGCTTGGTAGCAGGGGCCGGGGAGCTGTTTTTT	NA	NA	TRBV5-6	TRBJ2-2
CASSYSDRGWTDTQYF	TGTGCCAGCAGTTACTCCGACAGGGGTTGGACAGATACGCAGTATTTT	TRBD1	many	TRBV6-5	TRBJ2-3
CSVDLGTTEGYTF	TGCAGCGTTGATCTCGGGACCACAGAAGGCTACACCTTC	NA	few	TRBV29-1	TRBJ1-2
CASSTGTPSTDTQYF	TGTGCCAGCAGTACCGGGACTCCTAGCACAGATACGCAGTATTTT	NA	NA	TRBV12-3/TRBV12-4	TRBJ2-3
CASSSPSGGASTEAFF	TGTGCCAGCAGCTCCCCCTCAGGGGGCGCGAGTACTGAAGCTTTCTTT	TRBD1	many	TRBV7-9	TRBJ1-1
CASSFDSGYTF	TGTGCCAGCAGTTTTGACAGTGGCTACACCTTC	NA	many	TRBV12-3/TRBV12-4	TRBJ1-2
CASKDPPGSSGNTIYF	TGTGCCAGCAAGGACCCCCCCGGCAGCTCTGGAAACACCATATATTTT	NA	many	TRBV6-2/TRBV6-3	TRBJ1-3
CASSFSGTGHEQYF	TGTGCCAGCAGCTTCTCTGGGACAGGTCACGAGCAGTACTTC	TRBD1	many	TRBV7-9	TRBJ2-7
CASRGQGEAGELFF	TGTGCCAGCAGGGGACAGGGGGAGGCCGGGGAGCTGTTTTTT	TRBD1	few	TRBV27	TRBJ2-2
CASRPTGTAVNYGYTF	TGTGCCAGCAGACCCACCGGGACGGCAGTTAACTATGGCTACACCTTC	NA	many	TRBV12-3/TRBV12-4	TRBJ1-2
CAISAQSSYEQYF	TGTGCCATCAGTGCGCAGAGCTCCTACGAGCAGTACTTC	NA	many	TRBV10-3	TRBJ2-7
CASSFTGLERIEQYF	TGCGCCAGCAGCTTTACAGGTTTGGAAAGGATCGAGCAGTACTTC	NA	many	TRBV5-1	TRBJ2-7
CASTDGRLAGVEQFF	TGTGCCAGCACCGATGGTCGGCTAGCGGGAGTTGAGCAGTTCTTC	TRBD2	many	TRBV6-1	TRBJ2-1
CASSLGNYFSGQYF	TGTGCCAGCAGCTTGGGAAACTACTTCTCGGGGCAGTACTTC	NA	many	TRBV7-2	TRBJ2-7
CASSQGDREEDTQYF	TGTGCCAGCAGCCAAGGGGACAGGGAAGAGGATACGCAGTATTTT	TRBD1	many	TRBV4-2	TRBJ2-3
CASSPLDLTDTQYF	TGTGCCAGCTCACCCTTGGACCTCACAGATACGCAGTATTTT	NA	many	TRBV18	TRBJ2-3
CASSSHERGRNDVEQYF	TGTGCCAGCAGCTCCCATGAGCGGGGTCGCAACGATGTCGAGCAGTACTTC	TRBD2	NA	TRBV5-6	TRBJ2-7
CASSFSGLADNEQFF	TGCGCCAGCAGCTTTTCCGGACTAGCGGACAATGAGCAGTTCTTT	TRBD2	many	TRBV5-1	TRBJ2-1
CASSPPGLANTGELFF	TGTGCCAGCTCACCCCCGGGACTTGCGAACACCGGGGAGCTGTTTTTT	NA	many	TRBV18	TRBJ2-2
CASSFVGGVGAGELFF	TGTGCCAGCAGTTTCGTGGGGGGTGTCGGCGCCGGGGAGCTGTTTTTT	NA	many	TRBV27	TRBJ2-2
CSARGDRGLAGGGEQFF	TGCAGTGCTAGAGGGGACAGGGGACTAGCGGGAGGAGGGGAGCAGTTCTTC	TRBD2	many	TRBV20-1	TRBJ2-1
CSATGYRGRETEAFF	TGCAGTGCCACCGGTTACAGGGGGCGCGAAACTGAAGCTTTCTTT	TRBD1	many	TRBV20-1	TRBJ1-1
CATSRDEVVDIQYF	TGTGCCACCAGCAGAGACGAGGTCGTTGACATTCAGTACTTC	NA	many	TRBV15	TRBJ2-4
CASTKRGGDLYEQYF	TGTGCCAGCACCAAAAGGGGCGGGGATCTCTACGAGCAGTACTTC	NA	NA	TRBV6-1	TRBJ2-7
CSARGGAGNTEAFF	TGCAGTGCTAGAGGCGGGGCAGGAAACACTGAAGCTTTCTTT	NA	many	TRBV20-1	TRBJ1-1
CASSASAGDTQYF	TGTGCCAGCAGTGCCTCGGCGGGGGATACGCAGTATTTT	NA	many	TRBV12-3/TRBV12-4	TRBJ2-3
CASSPNTVQGWYGYTF	TGTGCCAGCAGCCCCAATACCGTCCAGGGATGGTACGGCTACACCTTC	NA	many	TRBV3-1	TRBJ1-2
CASSYSRRAGYNEQFF	TGTGCCAGCAGTTACTCAAGGCGGGCAGGGTACAATGAGCAGTTCTTC	NA	once	TRBV6-5	TRBJ2-1
CAITDSYEQYF	TGTGCCATAACGGATTCCTACGAGCAGTACTTC	NA	many	TRBV10-3	TRBJ2-7
CASSRDRGSTYNEQFF	TGTGCCAGCAGCCGAGATCGGGGTTCAACCTACAATGAGCAGTTCTTC	NA	many	TRBV13	TRBJ2-1
CASSFDNTEAFF	TGCGCCAGCAGCTTTGATAACACTGAAGCTTTCTTT	NA	few	TRBV5-1	TRBJ1-1
CASGLAGSDTQYF	TGTGCCTCGGGACTAGCGGGATCAGATACGCAGTATTTT	TRBD2	few	TRBV30	TRBJ2-3
CARGYSSYEQYF	TGCGCCAGAGGGTATTCCTCCTACGAGCAGTACTTC	NA	many	TRBV10-1	TRBJ2-7
CASSSPVYREGRNTQYF	TGTGCCAGCAGCTCACCCGTTTACAGGGAGGGGAGGAATACGCAGTATTTT	NA	few	TRBV7-9	TRBJ2-3
CASSVVGGGGNEQFF	TGTGCCAGCAGCGTAGTTGGAGGGGGCGGGAATGAGCAGTTCTTC	NA	few	TRBV9	TRBJ2-1
CSARASPLEQYF	TGCAGTGCTAGAGCGAGTCCCTTGGAGCAGTACTTC	NA	many	TRBV20-1	TRBJ2-7